This T cell receptor (beta chain) appears in the sequencing data of a study of blood T cell repertoires in COVID-19. This clone was recorded once. Produced via immunoSEQ multiplex PCR; TCRdb's table is partial and in-frame only. Of 150,000 to 200,000 clones in the sample, about three quarters were seen once. CDR3 size: 16 residues. V lost 6 bases to trimming and J lost 1 base; unmatched junction nucleotides: 3. CDR1 and CDR2 (germline): SGHTA, FQGNSA. This receptor was identified in a woman older than 75 with COVID-19, enrolled during active disease. Sequenced: peripheral blood. V is TRBV7-2 and J is TRBJ2-1; 13 bases are a match to TRBD2. CDR3 nucleotide sequence: TGTGCCAGCAGTCGGACTAGCGGGGGTTCCTACAATGAGCAGTTCTTC. It encodes CASSRTSGGSYNEQFF.